This T cell receptor beta chain was found in a study of TIL therapy for anti-PD-1-resistant metastatic lung cancer. Time point described: pre-treatment sample, taken before nivolumab and TIL therapy. Study-level findings and limits: The baseline peripheral repertoire was partially replaced by infused TIL clonotypes that later decayed.

The ends lost 3 bases at V and 2 bases at J; junction bases unmatched: 3. Germline loops: CDR1 SEHNR, CDR2 FQNEAQ (reference sequence). This CDR3 contains 16 residues. Comment on this clone: Its matching antigen is unknown.

This was the immunoSEQ v3 assay. TCRdb keeps only in-frame clones here, not all; method: immunoSEQ multiplex PCR. The table shows tens of thousands of clones, with around 79% occurring only once. The rearrangement links TRBV7-9 to TRBJ2-2, with 10 nucleotides matching TRBD2. This specimen consisted of blood, obtained at baseline. The source is a man aged 70 or older with non-small cell lung cancer. The CDR3 region is CASSLGLAINTGELFF. CDR3 bases: TGTGCCAGCAGCTTGGGACTAGCGATAAACACCGGGGAGCTGTTTTTT.